Below, 31 T cell receptor beta chains from the same sample are listed, as sequenced in a study of blood T cells in healthy people across ages. The second PCR ran roughly 6 to 11 cycles with a sample-barcoded 5' primer and J-beta primers. TCRdb reanalysed the 5' RACE reads using MiXCR and keeps one entry per CDR3 protein. The sample has around 1,700,000 distinct CDR3 sequences, roughly 27% seen once. What was sequenced was blood. The receptors were gathered from a woman under 40 in good health.

The V call is TRBV3-1, the J call TRBJ1-2; the D gene is possibly TRBD1 (6 bases). V shed 6 bases and J shed 0 bases, with 11 bases lying between them. The germline gives CDR1 LGHDT, CDR2 YNNKEL (reference sequence). CDR3 length: 14 amino acids. The CDR3 DNA follows: TGTGCCAGCAGGAACAGGGCGACTAACTATGGCTACACCTTC. Its translation: CASRNRATNYGYTF.

At least ten counts were recorded for this clonotype. This chain links TRBV20-1 with TRBJ2-7, with D perhaps TRBD1 (5 bases). V lost 3 bases, J lost 2 bases, and 11 bases lay in between. Germline V lookup: CDR1 DFQATT, CDR2 SNEGSKA (reference sequence). The CDR3 covers 13 residues. The CDR3 DNA reads as TGCAGTGCTAGTACAGGTCTTACCTACGAGCAGTACTTC. Its translation: CSASTGLTYEQYF.

For this clonotype: One base away lies a much larger clone, so this may be a sequencing read error. J is TRBJ1-2 and V is TRBV12-3 or TRBV12-4; D is ambiguous. The CDR3 is 14 amino acids. This chain's CDR3 is CASNESGPQAGCTF. The CDR3 DNA is TGTGCCAGCAACGAAAGCGGCCCCCAGGCTGGCTGCACCTTC.

The chain links TRBV5-1 to TRBJ2-2; D uncertain. Germline CDR1 reads SGHRS; CDR2 reads YFSETQ. The CDR3 covers 11 residues. The V end lost 5 bases, the J end lost 6 bases, and 5 bases lay between the germline ends. The CDR3 sequence: CASRESGELFF. In nucleotides, the CDR3 is TGCGCCAGCAGGGAGTCCGGGGAGCTGTTTTTT. Filled out from reference TRBV5-1 and TRBJ2-2, the complete variable domain reads KAGVTQTPRYLIKTRGQQVTLSCSPISGHRSVSWYQQTPGQGLQFLFEYFSETQRNKGNFPGRFSGRQFSNSRSEMNVSTLELGDSALYLCASRESGELFFGEGSRLTVL.

In its sample, this clonotype was seen many times. This rearrangement joins TRBV5-5 to TRBJ1-2; the D gene is possibly TRBD1 (6 bases). Looked up from germline, CDR1 is SGHKS and CDR2 is YYEKEE (reference sequence). This CDR3 region has 15 residues. V was clipped by 0 bases and J by 2 bases, with 11 bases between them. The CDR3 sequence: CASSLEAGANYGYTF. The CDR3 DNA reads TGTGCCAGCAGCTTGGAGGCAGGGGCCAACTATGGCTACACCTTC.

This clonotype was detected only a few times. A far larger clone is a single base away, which makes a read error likely. The chain employs TRBV7-2 and TRBJ2-1; D possibly corresponds to TRBD2 (5 bases). Germline loops: CDR1 SGHTA, CDR2 FQGNSA. This CDR3 has 13 amino acids. The CDR3 coding sequence is TGTGCCGGCAGCTTAGTTGGAGGCAATGAGCAGTTCTTC. It codes for CAGSLVGGNEQFF.

This clonotype was counted a few times. A much bigger clone sits one base away, suggesting this may be a read error. The V and J genes are TRBV20-1 and TRBJ2-4, with D perhaps matching TRBD1 or TRBD2 (6 bases each). This CDR3 is built from 14 residues. The germline gives CDR1 DFQATT, CDR2 SNEGSKA (reference sequence). Here the CDR3 reads CSARGLKRGDIRYF. The CDR3 nucleotides are TGCAGTGCTAGAGGGTTGAAGAGGGGGGACATTCGGTACTTC.

This clonotype was counted a few times. This chain links TRBV5-1 with TRBJ2-1; TRBD2 aligns across 12 bases. V trimming: 7 bases; J trimming: 9 bases; junction bases outside the gene matches: 8. The CDR3 consists of 14 residues. Germline assignment: CDR1 SGHRS and CDR2 YFSETQ. The CDR3 sequence: CASRGLAGTSEQFF. CDR3 DNA: TGCGCCAGCCGAGGACTAGCGGGAACGAGTGAGCAGTTCTTC.

The chain is built from TRBV9 and TRBJ1-1; D is possibly TRBD1 (5 bases). V was clipped by 3 bases and J by 3 bases, with 9 bases between them. This CDR3 contains 13 residues. Per germline, CDR1 SGDLS and CDR2 YYNGEE. The chain's CDR3 is CASSGRGDTEAFF. CDR3 sequence (DNA): TGTGCCAGCAGCGGCCGGGGCGACACTGAAGCTTTCTTT.

This clonotype came up a few times. CDR3 residues: CASSAWGGAENEQFF. The CDR3 DNA reads TGTGCCAGCAGTGCCTGGGGTGGAGCCGAAAATGAGCAGTTCTTC. The chain has TRBV28 and TRBJ2-1; the D is unclear. There are 15 residues in the CDR3. CDR1 is MDHEN and CDR2 is SYDVKM in the germline V gene. The V end lost 5 bases, the J end lost 7 bases, and 18 bases lay between the germline ends.

This clonotype was seen more than once but under ten times. The chain joins TRBV20-1 to TRBJ2-5; TRBD1 matches 8 bases. CDR1 is DFQATT and CDR2 is SNEGSKA in the germline V gene (reference sequence). This CDR3 spans 14 amino acids. The V segment lost 5 bases and the J segment 0 bases; nucleotides outside the gene matches: 5. The CDR3 region has the DNA TGCAGTGCTCGGGACAGGATGTACCAAGAGACCCAGTACTTC. Translation: CSARDRMYQETQYF.

This chain links TRBV20-1 with TRBJ2-4; D gene uncertain. Germline V gene data show CDR1 as DFQATT and CDR2 as SNEGSKA (reference sequence). The CDR3 runs to 14 residues. V lost 3 bases and J lost 3, with 12 bases in between. CDR3 nucleotide sequence: TGCAGTGCTAGCCGAAGGGCTGGCAAAAACATTCAGTACTTC. Amino acids: CSASRRAGKNIQYF.

A remark on this clonotype: A clone one base away is much larger, so this may be a read error. This rearrangement joins TRBV7-9 to TRBJ2-1; TRBD2 is a possible D gene (6 bases). Germline V lookup: CDR1 SEHNR, CDR2 FQNEAQ (reference sequence). The CDR3 loop spans 16 amino acids. The CDR3 loop reads CASSLDRAGRFHEQVF. In DNA form, the CDR3 reads TGTGCCAGCAGCTTAGATAGGGCGGGGCGCTTCCATGAGCAGGTCTTC.

Concerning this clonotype: A junction end diverges from the germline sequence, so it may reflect a read error. The chain joins TRBV20-1 to TRBJ2-1; 8 bases map to TRBD2. The germline V gene encodes CDR1 DFQATT and CDR2 SNEGSKA (reference sequence). This CDR3 is built from 15 residues. CDR3 residues: CGARTSGSYRNEQFF. Written as DNA, the CDR3 is TGCGGTGCTAGAACCAGCGGGAGTTACCGCAATGAGCAGTTCTTC.

With regard to this clonotype: An end of the junction differs from the germline gene, which may be a read error. The genes are TRBV28 and TRBJ2-1; 11 nucleotides agree with TRBD2. The CDR3 loop spans 16 amino acids. CDR1 and CDR2 (germline): MDHEN, SYDVKM. In DNA form, the CDR3 reads TGTGCCAGCCTACGGCTTAGCGGGGGGGCCACTGATGAGCGGTTCTTC. This encodes CASLRLSGGATDERFF.

The sample holds a few counts of this clonotype. The CDR3 region has the DNA TGCAGTGCTAGAGCGGGACTAGCGCTGGGGGAGACCCAGTACTTC. It is translated as CSARAGLALGETQYF. This chain connects TRBV20-1 to TRBJ2-5; 10 bases are a match to TRBD2. V shed 1 base, J shed 5 bases, and the junction held 7 bases outside the gene matches. This CDR3 has 15 residues. Germline CDR1 is DFQATT and CDR2 is SNEGSKA (reference sequence).

The gene calls are TRBV10-3 and TRBJ2-1; D call uncertain. Germline CDR1 reads ENHRY; CDR2 reads SYGVKD. The ends were cut back, 3 bases at V and 10 bases at J, with 13 bases in the middle. This CDR3 spans 13 amino acids. The CDR3: CAISDWSSYEQFF. DNA of the CDR3: TGTGCCATCAGTGACTGGAGCTCCTACGAGCAGTTCTTC.

In its sample, this clonotype was seen a few times. The chain combines TRBV4-1 with TRBJ2-3, with TRBD2 matching 13 bases. The CDR3 is made up of 16 amino acids. The V segment lost 4 bases and the J segment 5 bases; nucleotides outside the gene matches: 6. Looked up from germline, CDR1 is MGHRA and CDR2 is YSYEKL. The CDR3 region is CASSRTSGGAEDTQYF. The CDR3 DNA reads as TGCGCCAGCAGCCGCACTAGCGGGGGGGCCGAAGATACGCAGTATTTT.

In its sample, this clonotype was seen a few times. The chain couples TRBV11-2 to TRBJ2-7; 7 positions match TRBD2. Trimming at V came to 3 bases and at J to 6 bases, leaving 11 bases not matched to a gene. Germline V gene sequence: CDR1 SGHAT, CDR2 FQNNGV. CDR3 size: 15 residues. The CDR3 region has the DNA TGTGCCAGCAGCTTTAGTTTGCGGGAGCTCGGCGAGCAGTACTTC. Translating gives CASSFSLRELGEQYF.

The rearrangement links TRBV7-2 to TRBJ2-3, with D hard to call. Trimming pared 2 bases from V and 2 bases from J, leaving 14 bases between. The V gene's germline CDR1 is SGHTA and CDR2 FQGNSA. The CDR3 consists of 16 residues. The CDR3: CASSLLGDTYTDTQYF. In nucleotides, the CDR3 is TGTGCCAGCAGCTTACTGGGTGACACGTACACAGATACGCAGTATTTT.

In this sample, this clonotype turned up many times. The chain recombines TRBV29-1 with TRBJ2-7; D remains unclear. Trimming stripped 5 bases from V and 2 bases from J, with 10 bases between. Germline V gene data show CDR1 as SQVTM and CDR2 as ANQGSEA. The CDR3 totals 12 residues. The CDR3 protein is CSVQYGPYEQYF. CDR3 nucleotides: TGCAGCGTTCAATACGGCCCCTACGAGCAGTACTTC.

The sample holds a few counts of this clonotype. The rearrangement links TRBV10-3 to TRBJ2-1, with 12 positions matching TRBD2. Unmatched junction bases numbered 12, after V lost 2 bases and J lost 7 bases. The CDR3 has 18 residues. Germline V lookup: CDR1 ENHRY, CDR2 SYGVKD. The CDR3 protein is CAISEPAQTSGRRNEQFF. DNA for the CDR3: TGTGCCATCAGTGAGCCCGCCCAGACTAGCGGGAGACGTAATGAGCAGTTCTTC.

This chain joins TRBV4-1 and TRBJ1-3; D is unclear. The germline CDR1 and CDR2 sequences are MGHRA and YSYEKL. This CDR3 has 13 amino acids. V was trimmed by 3 bases and J by 5 bases, leaving 8 bases between them. The DNA of the CDR3 is TGCGCCAGCAGCCAGGTGGATCGAAACACCATATATTTT. This translates into CASSQVDRNTIYF.

At least ten counts were recorded for this clonotype. The rearrangement links TRBV7-2 to TRBJ2-4, with D possibly being TRBD1 (5 bases). V lost 4 bases and J lost 10, with 17 bases in between. The CDR3 is 14 residues long. Germline CDR1 SGHTA, CDR2 FQGNSA. CDR3 amino acids: CASSSTASVRIQYF. In DNA, the CDR3 is TGTGCCAGCAGCTCGACAGCATCCGTCCGGATTCAGTACTTC.

J is TRBJ2-5 and V is TRBV28, with 7 bases that match TRBD1. Unmatched junction bases numbered 15, after V lost 6 bases and J lost 11 bases. CDR1 is MDHEN and CDR2 is SYDVKM in the germline V gene. CDR3 length: 14 amino acids. CDR3 in amino acids: CASSSRGRENEQYF. CDR3 DNA: TGTGCCAGCAGCTCGAGGGGGCGAGAAAATGAGCAGTACTTC. The full variable domain, rest sourced from reference TRBV28 and TRBJ2-5, is DVKVTQSSRYLVKRTGEKVFLECVQDMDHENMFWYRQDPGLGLRLIYFSYDVKMKEKGDIPEGYSVSREKKERFSLILESASTNQTSMYLCASSSRGRENEQYFGPGTRLLVL.

This clonotype occurred a few times. The chain uses TRBV7-2 and TRBJ2-5, with 9 bases fitting TRBD1. After removal of 6 bases from V and 2 bases from J, the junction contained 7 bases not matched to a gene. CDR3 length: 15 residues. Looked up from germline, CDR1 is SGHTA and CDR2 is FQGNSA. The DNA of the CDR3 is TGTGCCAGCAGAGGGGGACAGGGTTGGCAAGAGACCCAGTACTTC. This encodes CASRGGQGWQETQYF.

Written as DNA, the CDR3 is TGTGCCAGCACCTCAGGGGGGTCGAGGGAGCAGTACTTC. It yields the protein CASTSGGSREQYF. The chain combines TRBV6-1 with TRBJ2-7, with D perhaps TRBD1 (7 bases). V gave up 7 bases and J gave up 7 bases, with 17 bases separating them. The CDR3 has 13 amino acids. Germline-derived CDR1 and CDR2 are MNHNS and SASEGT.

This clonotype showed up just once. The chain combines TRBV20-1 with TRBJ2-2; D is ambiguous. The V end lost 5 bases, the J end lost 0 bases, and 10 bases lay between the germline ends. This CDR3 has 14 residues. CDR1 and CDR2 from the germline V gene are DFQATT and SNEGSKA (reference sequence). CDR3 region: CSAQYNPNTGELFF. DNA of the CDR3: TGCAGTGCTCAATACAACCCGAACACCGGGGAGCTGTTTTTT.

This clonotype was seen at least ten times. A much larger clone is a single base away; this may be a read error. The J gene is TRBJ1-2, the V gene TRBV20-1, with D unresolved. The CDR3 is 12 amino acids. CDR1 is DFQATT, CDR2 SNEGSKA, per germline (reference sequence). This chain's CDR3 is CRARKTRSGYTF. CDR3 DNA: TGCAGGGCTAGGAAGACACGGAGTGGCTACACCTTC.

The CDR3 loop is CSARDGGLAEETQYF. The DNA of the CDR3 is TGCAGTGCTAGAGATGGGGGACTAGCGGAAGAGACCCAGTACTTC. The chain joins TRBV20-1 to TRBJ2-5; 11 bases agree with TRBD2. CDR1 and CDR2 from the germline V gene are DFQATT and SNEGSKA (reference sequence). V lost 0 bases, J lost 3 bases, and 3 bases stayed unmatched. The CDR3 contains 15 residues.

This chain connects TRBV9 to TRBJ2-5; D is unresolved. Per germline, CDR1 SGDLS and CDR2 YYNGEE. This CDR3 is 14 amino acids long. Trimming cost V 0 bases and J 5 bases, with 11 bases left between them. In nucleotides, the CDR3 is TGTGCCAGCAGCGTAGGAGGAGTGGGGGAGACCCAGTACTTC. Translation gives CASSVGGVGETQYF.